This T cell receptor (beta chain) originates from a study of blood T cell repertoires in COVID-19. As for the study in general: The analysed material was cDNA or gDNA that came from T cells, B-cell-depleted T cells, or PBMCs.

TCRdb's table, derived via immunoSEQ multiplex PCR, lists solely in-frame clones and lacks some. In the table there are 70,000 to 95,000 clones, around four fifths of which are singletons. This CDR3 has 17 residues. This sequence originates from a man older than 75 with active or convalescent COVID-19. This chain links TRBV21-1 with TRBJ2-7; TRBD1, the D gene given by the table, was not confirmed from the DNA. TRBV21-1 is a listed pseudogene. The specimen was peripheral blood. CDR3 in amino acids: CASTNPQGSQKKYEQYV. The CDR3 bases are TGTGCCAGCACAAATCCGCAGGGGTCCCAGAAGAAGTACGAGCAGTACGTC.